A single sample gave rise to the 28 T cell receptor beta chains below, sequenced in a study of blood T cell repertoires in COVID-19. Only in-frame clones appear in the TCRdb table, and some are missing; sequencing was by immunoSEQ multiplex PCR. This table holds some 96,000 clones, approximately 87% found once. The sequencing sample was made of peripheral blood. These receptors came from a human donor in a cohort sampled during active COVID-19.

The chain is built from TRBV6-6 and TRBJ1-5; 9 bases agree with TRBD1. The CDR3 contains 15 residues. V was pared by 6 bases and J by 7 bases, with 10 bases of the junction left unmatched. In germline, CDR1 is MNHNY, CDR2 SVGAGI (reference sequence). CDR3 loop: CASSTGGTGGQPQHF. CDR3 DNA sequence: TGTGCCAGCAGCACGGGGGGCACAGGGGGCCAGCCCCAGCATTTT.

This clone was detected a few times. The same CDR3 also results from other DNA sequences found in this sample. This rearrangement joins TRBV6-5 to TRBJ1-5; D might be TRBD1 (5 bases). There are 15 residues in the CDR3. Germline V lookup: CDR1 MNHEY, CDR2 SVGAGI. Trimming removed 6 bases at V and 0 bases at J, with 12 bases between. The CDR3 DNA sequence: TGTGCCAGCAGGCCCCAGGGATATAGCAATCAGCCCCAGCATTTT. This gives the protein CASRPQGYSNQPQHF.

This sequence joins TRBV5-4 and TRBJ1-3; tentatively, D is TRBD1 (6 bases). V was shortened by 4 bases and J by 2 bases, with 10 bases between the two germline ends. This CDR3 contains 14 residues. CDR1 is SGHNT, CDR2 YYREEE, per germline (reference sequence). The CDR3 nucleotides read TGTGCCAGCAGCCCGGGACATGCTGGAAACACCATATATTTT. As protein: CASSPGHAGNTIYF.

With respect to this clone: In the same sample, other DNA sequences code for this CDR3. This chain joins TRBV5-1 and TRBJ1-1; tentatively, D is TRBD1 (5 bases). Germline CDR1 reads SGHRS; CDR2 reads YFSETQ. V shed 0 bases and J shed 1 base, with 7 bases lying between them. The CDR3 sequence is 14 residues long. CDR3 region: CASSLAGQNTEAFF. As DNA, the CDR3 is TGCGCCAGCAGCTTGGCAGGGCAGAACACTGAAGCTTTCTTT.

The chain has TRBV5-1 and TRBJ2-5; 10 bases agree with TRBD2. Germline V gives CDR1 SGHRS, CDR2 YFSETQ. V lost 5 bases to trimming and J lost 5 bases; unmatched junction nucleotides: 12. The length of the CDR3 is 16 residues. The CDR3 is CASSSSGRAISETQYF. CDR3 nucleotides: TGCGCCAGCAGTTCCAGCGGGAGGGCCATCTCGGAGACCCAGTACTTC.

V usage is TRBV2 and J usage is TRBJ2-7, with D unresolved. Germline V gene lookup returns CDR1 SNHLY and CDR2 FYNNEI. This CDR3 region has 12 residues. V was cut by 6 bases and J by 9 bases, with 15 bases left in between. CDR3 region: CASSFGVSWQYF. The CDR3 coding sequence is TGTGCCAGCAGCTTTGGAGTTTCGTGGCAGTACTTC.

The sample holds a few counts of this clone. This chain joins TRBV2 and TRBJ2-5, with D perhaps TRBD2 (6 bases). The germline gives CDR1 SNHLY, CDR2 FYNNEI. This CDR3 has 12 amino acids. The ends were cut back, 6 bases at V and 10 bases at J, with 15 bases in the middle. The CDR3 protein is CASSTTSMSQYF. DNA of the CDR3: TGTGCCAGCAGCACGACTAGTATGAGCCAGTACTTC. Variable domain in full (rest from reference TRBV2 and TRBJ2-5): EPEVTQTPSHQVTQMGQEVILRCVPISNHLYFYWYRQILGQKVEFLVSFYNNEISEKSEIFDDQFSVERPDGSNFTLKIRSTKLEDSAMYFCASSTTSMSQYFGPGTRLLVL.

The V and J genes are TRBV3-1 (or the pseudogene TRBV3-2) and TRBJ2-1; 7 bases are shared with TRBD2. The J segment lost 13 bases and the V segment lost 0 bases, leaving 3 bases of the junction unmatched. Germline loops: CDR1 LGHDT, CDR2 YNNKEL (reference sequence). This CDR3 region has 12 residues. CDR3 sequence (DNA): TGTGCCAGCAGCCAAGAGGGGAGGGATCAGTTCTTC. Protein: CASSQEGRDQFF.

This clone was counted between two and nine times. The chain links TRBV7-9 to TRBJ1-2, with D possibly matching TRBD1 (5 bases). The V gene lost 2 bases and the J gene lost 3 bases, with 22 bases spanning the gap. The germline V gene has CDR1 SEHNR and CDR2 FQNEAQ (reference sequence). This CDR3 comprises 18 residues. The chain's CDR3 is CASSLSVVSGGKYYGYTF. The CDR3 DNA sequence: TGTGCCAGCAGCTTATCGGTTGTTTCGGGGGGGAAATACTATGGCTACACCTTC.

This clone was counted a single time. Other DNA variants within this sample encode the same CDR3. The rearrangement links TRBV10-3 to TRBJ2-7, with 9 bases matching TRBD2. After removal of 3 bases from V and 3 bases from J, the junction contained 6 bases not matched to a gene. Germline-derived CDR1 and CDR2 are ENHRY and SYGVKD. This CDR3 has 15 residues. The CDR3 DNA sequence: TGTGCCATCAGTGATCTAGGGACTAGCCTCTACGAGCAGTACTTC. Translated, it gives CAISDLGTSLYEQYF.

This chain joins TRBV12-3 or TRBV12-4 and TRBJ2-1, with 7 bases matching TRBD1. The CDR3 length is 13 residues. The V and J ends lost 6 bases and 6 bases, in that order; junction bases with no gene match: 5. CDR3: CASRQGQSNEQFF. The CDR3 nucleotides read TGTGCCAGCAGGCAGGGACAGAGCAATGAGCAGTTCTTC.

The chain carries TRBV5-5 and TRBJ2-7; a weak D match, TRBD1 (6 bases). Trimming removed 5 bases from V and 2 bases from J, with 26 bases in between. The CDR3 spans 18 residues. Germline lookup yields CDR1 SGHKS and CDR2 YYEKEE (reference sequence). The CDR3 protein is CASSFVMLTGTPTYEQYF. DNA of the CDR3: TGTGCCAGCAGTTTCGTAATGTTGACCGGGACACCTACCTACGAGCAGTACTTC. Supplemented by reference TRBV5-5 and TRBJ2-7, the full variable domain reads DAGVTQSPTHLIKTRGQQVTLRCSPISGHKSVSWYQQVLGQGPQFIFQYYEKEERGRGNFPDRFSARQFPNYSSELNVNALLLGDSALYLCASSFVMLTGTPTYEQYFGPGTRLTVT.

The rearrangement links TRBV29-1 to TRBJ2-1; maybe TRBD1 (6 bases). The V and J ends lost 2 bases and 3 bases respectively, with 20 bases between them. CDR1 is SQVTM, CDR2 ANQGSEA, per germline. The CDR3 runs 17 residues. Here the CDR3 reads CSVEPAAAGAFYNEQFF. The CDR3 region has the DNA TGCAGCGTTGAACCAGCTGCGGCAGGGGCCTTCTACAATGAGCAGTTCTTC.

This chain links TRBV28 with TRBJ1-6, with 10 bases fitting TRBD1. V lost 5 bases and J lost 10; bases outside the gene matches: 5. Germline V lookup: CDR1 MDHEN, CDR2 SYDVKM. The CDR3 runs 14 residues. The CDR3: CASSPDRGKSPLHF. CDR3 sequence (DNA): TGTGCCAGCAGTCCGGACAGGGGGAAATCACCCCTCCACTTT.

This clone was observed once. V is TRBV5-8 and J is TRBJ2-1; weak D call: TRBD1 (6 bases). The CDR3 consists of 14 residues. With 0 bases removed from V and 9 bases from J, the gap between germline ends came to 13 bases. In germline, CDR1 is SGHTS, CDR2 YDEGEE. CDR3 sequence: CASSLGSGVGEQFF. The DNA of the CDR3 is TGTGCCAGCAGCTTGGGATCAGGGGTCGGTGAGCAGTTCTTC. Looking up the rest from reference TRBV5-8 and TRBJ2-1 gives the full variable domain: EAGVTQSPTHLIKTRGQQATLRCSPISGHTSVYWYQQALGLGLQFLLWYDEGEERNRGNFPPRFSGRQFPNYSSELNVNALELEDSALYLCASSLGSGVGEQFFGPGTRLTVL.

The CDR3 coding sequence is TGTGCCAGCAGTGCTACAGGGGGCTCGGGAAACACCATATATTTT. Its translation is CASSATGGSGNTIYF. V usage is TRBV2 and J usage is TRBJ1-3, with 9 bases matching TRBD1. The germline CDR1 and CDR2 sequences are SNHLY and FYNNEI. This CDR3 contains 15 residues. The V and J ends lost 4 bases and 4 bases, in that order; junction bases with no gene match: 5.

This clone has a handful of counts. J is TRBJ1-5 and V is TRBV7-9, with 9 bases lining up with TRBD1. This CDR3 has 15 amino acids. The ends lost 3 bases at V and 6 bases at J; junction bases unmatched: 6. Germline CDR1 and CDR2: SEHNR and FQNEAQ (reference sequence). This chain's CDR3 is CASSLSGQGSQPQHF. CDR3 DNA sequence: TGTGCCAGCAGCTTGTCGGGACAGGGTAGTCAGCCCCAGCATTTT.

The gene calls are TRBV7-8 and TRBJ1-2, with 8 bases matching TRBD1. Germline CDR1 is SGHVS and CDR2 is FQNEAQ. The J segment lost 7 bases and the V segment lost 5 bases, leaving 12 bases of the junction unmatched. The CDR3 spans 15 residues. As DNA, the CDR3 is TGTGCCAGCAGCCCATCGGACAGGGAGGGTTTTGGCTACACCTTC. This codes for CASSPSDREGFGYTF.

The J gene is TRBJ2-1, the V gene TRBV18; TRBD2 matches 11 bases. The CDR3 covers 17 residues. V lost 4 bases, J lost 0 bases, and 5 bases stayed unmatched. Germline V gives CDR1 KGHSH, CDR2 LQKENI. CDR3 in amino acids: CASSLTSGEVSYNEQFF. The CDR3 coding sequence is TGTGCCAGCTCACTGACTAGCGGGGAGGTCTCCTACAATGAGCAGTTCTTC. Supplemented by reference TRBV18 and TRBJ2-1, the full variable domain reads NAGVMQNPRHLVRRRGQEARLRCSPMKGHSHVYWYRQLPEEGLKFMVYLQKENIIDESGMPKERFSAEFPKEGPSILRIQQVVRGDSAAYFCASSLTSGEVSYNEQFFGPGTRLTVL.

J is TRBJ1-2 and V is TRBV7-9; 7 bases line up with TRBD1. CDR3 size: 13 residues. V lost 2 bases to trimming and J lost 5 bases; unmatched junction nucleotides: 2. From germline, CDR1 is SEHNR and CDR2 FQNEAQ (reference sequence). CDR3: CASSLRGQYGYTF. The CDR3 nucleotides are TGTGCCAGCAGCTTACGGGGACAGTATGGCTACACCTTC. The entire variable domain, with the rest obtained from reference TRBV7-9 and TRBJ1-2, is as follows: DTGVSQNPRHKITKRGQNVTFRCDPISEHNRLYWYRQTLGQGPEFLTYFQNEAQLEKSRLLSDRFSAERPKGSFSTLEIQRTEQGDSAMYLCASSLRGQYGYTFGSGTRLTVV.

The genes are TRBV20-1 and TRBJ2-7, with TRBD2 identical over 9 bases. CDR3 length equals 12 residues. After removal of 3 bases from V and 9 bases from J, the junction contained 6 bases not matched to a gene. Germline-derived CDR1 and CDR2 are DFQATT and SNEGSKA (reference sequence). CDR3 region: CSASLSGSVQYF. The CDR3 DNA is TGCAGTGCTAGTCTTAGCGGGAGTGTGCAGTACTTC.

V gene TRBV5-6 combines with J gene TRBJ1-1, with D possibly being TRBD1 (5 bases). V was shortened by 4 bases and J by 5 bases, with 9 bases between the two germline ends. Germline-derived CDR1 and CDR2 are SGHDT and YYEEEE. The CDR3 length is 12 residues. Here the CDR3 reads CASSKTATEAFF. The CDR3 DNA reads as TGTGCCAGCAGCAAGACAGCTACTGAAGCTTTCTTT.

The chain links TRBV5-6 to TRBJ1-6; 8 bases are a match to TRBD1. The CDR3 consists of 16 residues. Per germline, CDR1 SGHDT and CDR2 YYEEEE. V gave up 3 bases and J gave up 6 bases; unmatched junction bases: 8. The CDR3 reads CASSSDRGNGNSPLHF. In nucleotides, the CDR3 is TGTGCCAGCAGCTCAGACAGGGGTAACGGTAATTCACCCCTCCACTTT.

V and J are TRBV5-1 and TRBJ2-1; 7 bases are shared with TRBD2. CDR1 is SGHRS and CDR2 is YFSETQ in the germline V gene. This CDR3 is 15 amino acids long. After removal of 2 bases from V and 6 bases from J, the junction contained 8 bases not matched to a gene. The chain's CDR3 is CASSFGGSLLNEQFF. DNA of the CDR3: TGCGCCAGCAGCTTCGGCGGGAGCCTTCTCAATGAGCAGTTCTTC.

V usage is TRBV27 and J usage is TRBJ2-2; 8 bases align to TRBD1. The CDR3 is made up of 15 amino acids. The trim removed 5 bases at V and 4 bases at J, leaving 6 bases unmatched. Germline V gives CDR1 MNHEY, CDR2 SMNVEV (reference sequence). The CDR3 sequence is CASSAPGGGTGELFF. The CDR3 nucleotides are TGTGCCAGCAGTGCCCCAGGGGGCGGCACCGGGGAGCTGTTTTTT.

The chain is built from TRBV5-1 and TRBJ2-7; TRBD2 is a possible D gene (6 bases). Germline loops: CDR1 SGHRS, CDR2 YFSETQ. CDR3 size: 14 residues. V shed 0 bases and J shed 1 base, with 8 bases lying between them. CDR3 protein: CASSLGTNSYEQYF. The CDR3 nucleotides are TGCGCCAGCAGCTTGGGGACTAATTCCTACGAGCAGTACTTC.

This chain connects TRBV7-9 to TRBJ2-5; 8 nucleotides agree with TRBD2. Trimming at V came to 4 bases and at J to 1 base, leaving 5 bases not matched to a gene. The CDR3 length is 15 residues. The V gene's germline CDR1 is SEHNR and CDR2 FQNEAQ (reference sequence). Here the CDR3 DNA reads TGTGCCAGCAGCTCGTTAGCGGGGCCCCAAGAGACCCAGTACTTC. As protein: CASSSLAGPQETQYF.

The chain is built from TRBV4-3 and TRBJ1-3; TRBD1 might be the D (6 bases). Trimming shortened V by 4 bases and J by 4 bases, and 14 bases separated the two germline ends. This CDR3 has 15 residues. Germline V gene sequence: CDR1 LGHNA, CDR2 YSLEER. Written as DNA, the CDR3 is TGCGCCAGCAGCCTCCAGGTGGGGGCAGGAAACACCATATATTTT. Protein sequence: CASSLQVGAGNTIYF.